The 10 T cell receptor beta chains below all came from one sample that was sequenced in a study of shared clonotypes between healthy human individuals. The method was immunoSEQ multiplex PCR; TCRdb's version includes in-frame clones alone and lacks a portion of them. The sample contains roughly 2 million clones, less than 95% of which appear only once. Terminally differentiated effector memory CD45RA+ cells were excluded from the naive CD8 cells, which were CD45RO-negative and positively selected for CCR7. The sequenced sample consisted of naive CD8+ T cells sorted from blood. All receptors come from a man between 18 and 35 years old in good health.

This chain links TRBV7-6 with TRBJ2-5, with 12 bases matching TRBD1. With V trimmed by 6 bases and J by 4 bases, 6 bases remained unmatched. Germline lookup yields CDR1 SGHVS and CDR2 FNYEAQ. This CDR3 is built from 15 residues. CDR3 nucleotides: TGTGCCAGCAGTACTGGGACAGGGGGCGGAGAGACCCAGTACTTC. It specifies CASSTGTGGGETQYF.

The chain is built from TRBV27 and TRBJ2-7; unclear D gene. Germline V gene sequence: CDR1 MNHEY, CDR2 SMNVEV (reference sequence). The V and J ends lost 2 bases and 4 bases respectively, with 9 bases between them. CDR3 length: 13 amino acids. CDR3 DNA: TGTGCCAGCAGTTTAAACACAAGATACGAGCAGTACTTC. Amino acid sequence: CASSLNTRYEQYF.

This sequence joins TRBV27 and TRBJ2-5; D remains ambiguous. The CDR3 length is 12 residues. Germline CDR1 MNHEY, CDR2 SMNVEV (reference sequence). V was cut by 4 bases and J by 2 bases, with 5 bases left in between. In DNA form, the CDR3 reads TGTGCCAGCAGTTCTTCACAAGAGACCCAGTACTTC. Translated, it gives CASSSSQETQYF.

This clone was seen more than once but under ten times. The chain couples TRBV7-6 to TRBJ2-7, with D possibly being TRBD2 (6 bases). This CDR3 contains 17 residues. Per the germline V gene, CDR1 is SGHVS and CDR2 is FNYEAQ. The germline V and J ends were trimmed by 0 bases and 3 bases, with 18 bases remaining between them. CDR3 amino acids: CASSLAREWGEGYEQYF. The CDR3 DNA sequence: TGTGCCAGCAGCTTAGCGAGGGAGTGGGGGGAAGGCTACGAGCAGTACTTC. Variable domain in full (rest from reference TRBV7-6 and TRBJ2-7): GAGVSQSPRYKVTKRGQDVALRCDPISGHVSLYWYRQALGQGPEFLTYFNYEAQQDKSGLPNDRFSAERPEGSISTLTIQRTEQRDSAMYRCASSLAREWGEGYEQYFGPGTRLTVT.

This sequence joins TRBV15 and TRBJ2-5; tentative D call: TRBD1 (7 bases). The CDR3 covers 16 residues. Germline lookup yields CDR1 LNHNV and CDR2 YYDKDF (reference sequence). Trimming removed 4 bases from V and 1 base from J, with 16 bases in between. The CDR3 DNA sequence: TGTGCCACCAGCATAGGACAGGAGGGTTTCCAAGAGACCCAGTACTTC. Residues: CATSIGQEGFQETQYF.

J is TRBJ1-6 and V is TRBV11-2, with a possible D match to TRBD1 (6 bases). V lost 1 base to trimming and J lost 9 bases, with 10 bases between them. The length of the CDR3 is 14 residues. Germline values: CDR1 SGHAT, CDR2 FQNNGV. CDR3 sequence reads: CASSLAGGGSPLHF. In nucleotides, the CDR3 is TGTGCCAGCAGCTTAGCGGGGGGCGGTTCACCCCTCCACTTT.

This clone was picked up one time. The V and J genes are TRBV11-2 and TRBJ1-6; D perhaps matches TRBD1 (6 bases). Germline V gene sequence: CDR1 SGHAT, CDR2 FQNNGV. The CDR3 is 17 residues long. Trimming removed 2 bases at V and 8 bases at J, with 19 bases between. The CDR3 nucleotides are TGTGCCAGCAGCTTAATGCACAGGGAAAATAAGGATTCACCCCTCCACTTT. This codes for CASSLMHRENKDSPLHF.

The genes are TRBV30 and TRBJ2-7; 11 bases fit TRBD2. J was trimmed by 5 bases and V by 2 bases; bases with no gene match: 5. This CDR3 comprises 14 residues. Per germline, CDR1 GTSNPN and CDR2 SVGIG (reference sequence). The DNA for the CDR3 is TGTGCCTGGAGTCTGACTAGCGGGATGAACGAGCAGTACTTC. This gives the protein CAWSLTSGMNEQYF. Looking up the rest from reference TRBV30 and TRBJ2-7 gives the full variable domain: SQTIHQWPATLVQPVGSPLSLECTVEGTSNPNLYWYRQAAGRGLQLLFYSVGIGQISSEVPQNLSASRPQDRQFILSSKKLLLSDSGFYLCAWSLTSGMNEQYFGPGTRLTVT.

This clone appeared a single time. The CDR3 sequence: CASSLNRAVNTEAFF. DNA of the CDR3: TGTGCCAGCAGCCTAAACAGGGCGGTAAACACTGAAGCTTTCTTT. The V and J genes are TRBV11-2 and TRBJ1-1; D may be TRBD1 (6 bases). The CDR3 contains 15 residues. Looked up from germline, CDR1 is SGHAT and CDR2 is FQNNGV. V lost 5 bases and J lost 2, with 15 bases in between.

This chain uses TRBV13 with TRBJ1-2; D is ambiguous. The V gene's germline CDR1 is PRHDT and CDR2 FYEKMQ (reference sequence). V gave up 1 base and J gave up 1 base, with 4 bases separating them. The CDR3 covers 13 residues. The CDR3 DNA is TGTGCCAGCAGCTTAGACGGTAACTATGGCTACACCTTC. It codes for CASSLDGNYGYTF.